These 8 T cell receptor beta chains were all obtained from the same sample, sequenced in a study of blood T cells in healthy people across ages. Combining a sample-barcoded 5' primer with a J-beta primer mix, a second PCR ran for roughly 6 to 12 cycles. MiXCR, applied by TCRdb to the 5' RACE reads, yields one record per CDR3 protein. In the table there are under 2,000,000 distinct CDR3 sequences, roughly 50% of which are singletons. The sample taken for sequencing was blood. Receptor source: a woman between 40 and 50 years old in good health.

CDR3 in DNA: TGTGCCAGCAGCCAAGATTACGGGACAGGTGGGGCCAACGTCCTGACTTTC. Its protein product is CASSQDYGTGGANVLTF. The chain couples TRBV4-2 to TRBJ2-6; 8 bases are shared with TRBD1. Germline CDR1 LGHNA, CDR2 YNFKEQ. Losses at the gene ends were 0 bases for V and 3 bases for J; bases not matched to a gene: 4. The CDR3 is made up of 17 amino acids.

This rearrangement joins TRBV20-1 to TRBJ2-7, with D possibly matching TRBD2 (6 bases). The CDR3 totals 16 residues. V lost 7 bases and J 4 bases, leaving 26 bases between the germline ends. CDR1 is DFQATT and CDR2 is SNEGSKA in the germline V gene (reference sequence). This CDR3 is CSVLFPYIGGRYEQYF. DNA for the CDR3: TGCAGTGTCCTCTTCCCGTACATCGGGGGTAGGTACGAGCAGTACTTC.

V is TRBV29-1 and J is TRBJ2-5; 8 positions match TRBD1. The V and J ends lost 8 bases and 7 bases, in that order; junction bases with no gene match: 9. Germline CDR1 reads SQVTM; CDR2 reads ANQGSEA. The CDR3 length is 12 residues. CDR3 region: CSLSPQGGTQYF. CDR3 nucleotide sequence: TGCAGCCTGAGCCCACAGGGGGGGACCCAGTACTTC.

Only a few counts were recorded for this clonotype. The gene calls are TRBV28 and TRBJ2-1, with D perhaps matching TRBD2 (7 bases). The germline V and J ends were trimmed by 8 bases and 5 bases, with 19 bases remaining between them. Germline CDR1 MDHEN, CDR2 SYDVKM. The length of the CDR3 is 15 residues. The CDR3 sequence is CASVWGGRRNNEQFF. The CDR3, as DNA: TGTGCCAGCGTTTGGGGGGGCCGAAGGAACAATGAGCAGTTCTTC.

The V and J genes are TRBV6-1 and TRBJ1-1, with TRBD1 identical over 8 bases. Germline values: CDR1 MNHNS, CDR2 SASEGT. The CDR3 consists of 13 residues. The V and J ends lost 6 bases and 4 bases, in that order; junction bases with no gene match: 4. The CDR3 DNA reads TGTGCCAGCAGCACAGGGGGGAGCACTGAAGCTTTCTTT. Amino acid sequence: CASSTGGSTEAFF.

This clonotype was observed a few times. The chain is built from TRBV5-1 and TRBJ2-1; D not certain. CDR3 size: 16 residues. V lost 3 bases, J lost 6 bases, and 19 bases lay in between. The germline CDR1 and CDR2 sequences are SGHRS and YFSETQ. In DNA, the CDR3 is TGCGCCAGCAGCTGGAGCAGCCAACCCCCACTCAATGAGCAGTTCTTC. Amino acids: CASSWSSQPPLNEQFF.

This clonotype has a handful of counts. The J gene is TRBJ2-7, the V gene TRBV2; D is uncertain. Looked up from germline, CDR1 is SNHLY and CDR2 is FYNNEI. The V end lost 4 bases, the J end lost 9 bases, and 10 bases lay between the germline ends. This CDR3 is 11 amino acids long. This chain's CDR3 is CASSAPSLQYF. CDR3 nucleotides: TGTGCCAGCAGTGCTCCTAGTCTGCAGTACTTC.

This clonotype was seen just once. The V gene is TRBV4-1, the J gene TRBJ2-1, with D perhaps assigned TRBD1 or TRBD2 (6 bases each). Germline CDR1 reads MGHRA; CDR2 reads YSYEKL. The CDR3 is 17 residues long. Trimming left V 4 bases short and J 8 bases short, with 24 bases between. The CDR3: CASSLEQRAWGADEQFF. DNA of the CDR3: TGCGCCAGCAGCCTCGAACAGAGAGCCTGGGGGGCTGATGAGCAGTTCTTC.